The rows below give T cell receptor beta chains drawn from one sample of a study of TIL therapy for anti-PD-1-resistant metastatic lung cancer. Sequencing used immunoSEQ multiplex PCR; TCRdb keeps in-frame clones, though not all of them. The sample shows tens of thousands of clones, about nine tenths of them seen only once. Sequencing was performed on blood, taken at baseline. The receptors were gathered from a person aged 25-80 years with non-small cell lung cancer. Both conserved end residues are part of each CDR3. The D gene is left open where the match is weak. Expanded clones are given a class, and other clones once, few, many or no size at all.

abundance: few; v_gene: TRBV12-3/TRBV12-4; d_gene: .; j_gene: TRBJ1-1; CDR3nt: TGTGCCAGCAGTTGGAGACAGAACACTGAAGCTTTCTTT; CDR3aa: CASSWRQNTEAFF
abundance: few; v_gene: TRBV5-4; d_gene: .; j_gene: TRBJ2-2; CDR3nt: TGTGCCAGCAGCTTATACGGGGACCGAAACACCGGGGAGCTGTTTTTT; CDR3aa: CASSLYGDRNTGELFF
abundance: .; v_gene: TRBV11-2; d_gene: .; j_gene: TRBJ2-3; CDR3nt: TGTGCCAGCAGCCTTCGGACGGTGAGCACAGATACGCAGTATTTT; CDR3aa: CASSLRTVSTDTQYF
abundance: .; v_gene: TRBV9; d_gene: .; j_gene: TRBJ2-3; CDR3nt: TGTGCCAGCAGCCCCGTGGGGATGGGGAGCACAGATACGCAGTATTTT; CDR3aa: CASSPVGMGSTDTQYF
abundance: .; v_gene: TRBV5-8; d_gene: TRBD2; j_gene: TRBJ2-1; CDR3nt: TGTGCCAGCAGCTTGGAGGGACTAGCGGGAGAGGCGCAGTTCTTC; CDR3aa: CASSLEGLAGEAQFF
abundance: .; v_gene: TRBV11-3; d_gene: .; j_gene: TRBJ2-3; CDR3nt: TGTGCCAGCAGCTTAGGCCGGGGAGATACGCAGTATTTT; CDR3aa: CASSLGRGDTQYF
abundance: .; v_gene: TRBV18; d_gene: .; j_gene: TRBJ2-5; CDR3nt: TGTGCCAGCTCACCAGGGGGGCGCGGAGAGACCCAGTACTTC; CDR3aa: CASSPGGRGETQYF
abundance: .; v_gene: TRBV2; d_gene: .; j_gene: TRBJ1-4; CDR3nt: TGTGCCAGCGGTAGGGGGGAGAATGAAAAACTGTTTTTT; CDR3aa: CASGRGENEKLFF
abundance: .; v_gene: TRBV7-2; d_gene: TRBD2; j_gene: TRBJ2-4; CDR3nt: TGTGCCAGCAGCTACACGACTAGCTACAAACTAGCCAAAAACATTCAGTACTTC; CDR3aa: CASSYTTSYKLAKNIQYF
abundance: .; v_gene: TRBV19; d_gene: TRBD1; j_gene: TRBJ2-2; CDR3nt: TGTGCCAGTAGGACAGGGGGCGCTGGGACCGGGGAGCTGTTTTTT; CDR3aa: CASRTGGAGTGELFF
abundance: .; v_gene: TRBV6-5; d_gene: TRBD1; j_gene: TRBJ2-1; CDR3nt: TGTGCCAGCAGAGCAGGGGGCTCTCTCAATGAGCAGTTCTTC; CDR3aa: CASRAGGSLNEQFF
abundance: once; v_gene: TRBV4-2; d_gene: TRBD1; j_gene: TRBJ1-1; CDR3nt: TGTGCCAGCAGCCATGGGGACAGGGGTGAAGCTTTCTTT; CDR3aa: CASSHGDRGEAFF
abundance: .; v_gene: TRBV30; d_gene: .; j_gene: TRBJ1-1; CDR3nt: TGTGCCTGGAGTATCCAGGCGGGGAACACTGAAGCTTTCTTT; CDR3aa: CAWSIQAGNTEAFF
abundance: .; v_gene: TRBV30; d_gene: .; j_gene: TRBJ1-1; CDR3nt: TGTGCCTGGAGACCCACAGGGATCCCTGAAGCTTTCTTT; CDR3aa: CAWRPTGIPEAFF
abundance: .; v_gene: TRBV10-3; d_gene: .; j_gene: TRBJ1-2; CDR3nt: TGTGCCATCAGCTTGACAGGCCCTAACTATGGCTACACCTTC; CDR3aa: CAISLTGPNYGYTF
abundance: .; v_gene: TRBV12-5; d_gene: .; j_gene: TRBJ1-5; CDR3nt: TGTGCTAGTGGTCTTCCCTATAGCAATCAGCCCCAGCATTTT; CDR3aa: CASGLPYSNQPQHF
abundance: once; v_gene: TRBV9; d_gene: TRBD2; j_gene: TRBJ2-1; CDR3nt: TGTGCCAGCAGCGTAGTGGGGACTAGCGGGAGCTCCTACAATGAGCAGTTCTTC; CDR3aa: CASSVVGTSGSSYNEQFF
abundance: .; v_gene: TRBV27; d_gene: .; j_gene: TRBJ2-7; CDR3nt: TGTGCCAGCAGGCTAGGCCAGCCCTACTACGAGCAGTACTTC; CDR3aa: CASRLGQPYYEQYF
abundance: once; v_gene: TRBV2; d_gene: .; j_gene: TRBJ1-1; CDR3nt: TGTGCCAGCAGCCACAGGGAGAACACTGAAGCTTTCTTT; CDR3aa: CASSHRENTEAFF
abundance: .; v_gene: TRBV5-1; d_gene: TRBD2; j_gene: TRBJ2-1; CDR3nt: TGCGCCAGCAGCCACGGACTAGCGGGGGGCCCCAATGAGCAGTTCTTC; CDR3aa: CASSHGLAGGPNEQFF
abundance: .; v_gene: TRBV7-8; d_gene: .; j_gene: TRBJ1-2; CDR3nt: TGTGCCAGCAGCTTAGGCCCCTCGACAGTGGTCTATGGCTACACCTTC; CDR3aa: CASSLGPSTVVYGYTF
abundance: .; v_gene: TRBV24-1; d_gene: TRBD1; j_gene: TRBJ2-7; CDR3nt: TGTGCCAGGACAGGGTTCAGAGAGCAGTACTTC; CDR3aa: CARTGFREQYF
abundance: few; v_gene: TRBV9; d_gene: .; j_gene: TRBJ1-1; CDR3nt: TGTGCCAGCAGCGTAGGCTGGGCATCCGACACTGAAGCTTTCTTT; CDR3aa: CASSVGWASDTEAFF
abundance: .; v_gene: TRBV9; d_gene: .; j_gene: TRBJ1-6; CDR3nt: TGTGCCAGTCAACAGGGTAATAATTCACCCCTCCACTTT; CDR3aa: CASQQGNNSPLHF
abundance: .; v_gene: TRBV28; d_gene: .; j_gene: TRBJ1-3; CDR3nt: TGTGCCAGCAGTTTATCTACACAGAGCTCTGGAAACACCATATATTTT; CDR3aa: CASSLSTQSSGNTIYF
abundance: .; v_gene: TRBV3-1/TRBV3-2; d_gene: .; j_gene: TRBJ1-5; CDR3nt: TGTGCCAGCAGCCTCGGACGGTATAGCAATCAGCCCCAGCATTTT; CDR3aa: CASSLGRYSNQPQHF
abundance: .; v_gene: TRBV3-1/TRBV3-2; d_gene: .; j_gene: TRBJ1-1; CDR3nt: TGTGCCAGCAGCCAATGGGGGGGAGGCACTGAAGCTTTCTTT; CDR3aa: CASSQWGGGTEAFF
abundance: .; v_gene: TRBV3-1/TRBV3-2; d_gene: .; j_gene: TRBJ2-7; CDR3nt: TGTGCCAGCAGCTTCCGGGTTGACTCCTACGAGCAGTACTTC; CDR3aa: CASSFRVDSYEQYF
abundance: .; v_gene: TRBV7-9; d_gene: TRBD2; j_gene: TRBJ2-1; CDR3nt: TGTGCCAGCAGCTCTACGTCTAGCGGGAGTGCCTACAATGAGCAGTTCTTC; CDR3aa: CASSSTSSGSAYNEQFF
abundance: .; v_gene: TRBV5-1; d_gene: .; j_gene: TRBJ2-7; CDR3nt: TGCGCCAGCAGCTTGGTTTCAGCGGGCGCCTCCTACGAGCAGTACTTC; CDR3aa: CASSLVSAGASYEQYF
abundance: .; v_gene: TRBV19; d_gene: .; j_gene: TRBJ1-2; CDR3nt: TGTGCCAGTAGCCCACCTGACAAGAACTATGGCTACACCTTC; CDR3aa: CASSPPDKNYGYTF
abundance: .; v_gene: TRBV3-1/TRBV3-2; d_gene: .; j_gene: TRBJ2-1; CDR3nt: TGTGCCAGCAGCCAAGATGAAAGATTAACCTCCTACAATGAGCAGTTCTTC; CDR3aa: CASSQDERLTSYNEQFF
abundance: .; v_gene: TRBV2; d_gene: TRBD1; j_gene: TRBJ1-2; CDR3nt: TGTGCCAGCAGTCCACAGGGGTCACGTGGCTACACCTTC; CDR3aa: CASSPQGSRGYTF
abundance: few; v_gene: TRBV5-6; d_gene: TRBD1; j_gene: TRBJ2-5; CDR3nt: TGTGCCAGCAGACGAAAGGGACAGCCCCAAGAGACCCAGTACTTC; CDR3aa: CASRRKGQPQETQYF
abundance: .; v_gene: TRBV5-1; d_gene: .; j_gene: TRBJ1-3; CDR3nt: TGCGCCAGCAGCTTATCCGGACAGCCTTGGTCAACGCAGAGGACTGGAAACACCATATATTTT; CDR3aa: CASSLSGQPWSTQRTGNTIYF
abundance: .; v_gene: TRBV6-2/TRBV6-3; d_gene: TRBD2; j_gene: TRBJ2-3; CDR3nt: TGTGCCAGCAGTTACTCGAGTTCTACTAGCGGGAGATATGATACGCAGTATTTT; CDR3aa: CASSYSSSTSGRYDTQYF
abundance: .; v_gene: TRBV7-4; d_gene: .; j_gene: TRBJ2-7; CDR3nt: TGTGCCAGCAGCTTTAGGTACTTC; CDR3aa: CASSFRYF
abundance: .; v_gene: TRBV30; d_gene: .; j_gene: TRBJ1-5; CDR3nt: TGTGCCTGGAGTAAGGGTTCAAGTTTAAATCAGCCCCAGCATTTT; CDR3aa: CAWSKGSSLNQPQHF
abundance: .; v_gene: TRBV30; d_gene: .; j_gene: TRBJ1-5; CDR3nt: TGTGCCTGGAGTAGAGGCCAGGGTCAGCCCCAGCATTTT; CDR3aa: CAWSRGQGQPQHF
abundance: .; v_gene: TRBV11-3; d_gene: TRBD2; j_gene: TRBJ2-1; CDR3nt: TGTGCCAGCAGCTTAGATCCCGGGGGGGGCAATGAGCAGTTCTTC; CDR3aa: CASSLDPGGGNEQFF
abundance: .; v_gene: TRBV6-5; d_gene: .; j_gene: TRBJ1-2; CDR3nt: TGTGCCAGCAGGTCGATTGAGTTTAACTATGGCTACACCTTC; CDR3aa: CASRSIEFNYGYTF
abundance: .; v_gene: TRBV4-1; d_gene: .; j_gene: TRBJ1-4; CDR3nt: TGCGCCAGCGGGGTACAGGGTACTAATGAAAAACTGTTTTTT; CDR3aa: CASGVQGTNEKLFF
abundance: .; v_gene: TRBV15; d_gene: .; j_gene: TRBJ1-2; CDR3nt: TGTGCCACCAGCAACCGGGTGGACTATGGCTACACCTTC; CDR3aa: CATSNRVDYGYTF
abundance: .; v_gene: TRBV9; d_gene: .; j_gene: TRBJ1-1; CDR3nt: TGTGCCAGCAGCGTAGACGGGGGCCCGAACACTGAAGCTTTCTTT; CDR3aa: CASSVDGGPNTEAFF
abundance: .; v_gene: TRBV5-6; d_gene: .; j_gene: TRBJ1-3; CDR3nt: TGTGCCAGCAGCCCTCCCCGGGGGGCACGCGGAAACACCATATATTTT; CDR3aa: CASSPPRGARGNTIYF
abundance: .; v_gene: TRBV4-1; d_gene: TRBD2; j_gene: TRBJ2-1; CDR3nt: TGCGCCAGCAGCCAAGAGACCCAGCGGGGCTACAATGAGCAGTTCTTC; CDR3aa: CASSQETQRGYNEQFF
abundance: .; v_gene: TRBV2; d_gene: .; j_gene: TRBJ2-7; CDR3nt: TGTGCCAGCAGTGAGGGTCTGGCTAGCAGCTACGAGCAGTACTTC; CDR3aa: CASSEGLASSYEQYF
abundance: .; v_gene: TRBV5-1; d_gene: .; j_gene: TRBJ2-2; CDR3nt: TGCGCCAGCAGCTTGGATACGAACACCGGGGAGCTGTTTTTT; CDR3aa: CASSLDTNTGELFF
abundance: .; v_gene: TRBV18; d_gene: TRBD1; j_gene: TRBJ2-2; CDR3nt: TGTGCCAGCTCAACCGGGACAGCTAACACCGGGGAGCTGTTTTTT; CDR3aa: CASSTGTANTGELFF
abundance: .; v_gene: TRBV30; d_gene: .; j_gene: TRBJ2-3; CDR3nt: TGTGCCTGGAGTCCGTTTGGGAGTGCAGATACGCAGTATTTT; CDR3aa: CAWSPFGSADTQYF
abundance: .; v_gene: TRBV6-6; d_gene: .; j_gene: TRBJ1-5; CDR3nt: TGTGCCAGCAGTTACAGGGGAGGCAATCAGCCCCAGCATTTT; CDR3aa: CASSYRGGNQPQHF
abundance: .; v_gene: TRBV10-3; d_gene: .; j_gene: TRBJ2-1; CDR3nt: TGTGCCATCAGTGAGTCGGGGTCCAATGAGCAGTTCTTC; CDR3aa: CAISESGSNEQFF
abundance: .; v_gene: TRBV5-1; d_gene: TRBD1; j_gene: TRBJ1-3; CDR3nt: TGCGCCAGCAGCCCCATGGACAGGGGGCCCGGAAACACCATATATTTT; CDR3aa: CASSPMDRGPGNTIYF
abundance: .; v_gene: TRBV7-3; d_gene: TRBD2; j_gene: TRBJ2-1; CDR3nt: TGTGCCAGCAGCTGGGGACTAGAGGACAATGAGCAGTTCTTC; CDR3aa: CASSWGLEDNEQFF
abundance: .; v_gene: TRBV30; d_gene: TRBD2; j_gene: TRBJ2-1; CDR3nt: TGTGCCTGGAGGGGGACTAGCGGGAGTCTAATCTTCTTC; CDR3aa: CAWRGTSGSLIFF
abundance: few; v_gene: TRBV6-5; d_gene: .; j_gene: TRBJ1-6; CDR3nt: TGTGCCAGCACCCTCCGGGCAGCTTCACCCCTCCACTTT; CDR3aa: CASTLRAASPLHF